This TCR beta chain was found in a study of cytomegalovirus exposure and HLA in healthy donors. Although they were nominally healthy when sampled, donors likely had unrecorded immune exposures. Primers for the PCR totalled 60 Vbeta and 13 Jbeta. The method was immunoSEQ multiplex PCR; TCRdb's version includes in-frame clones alone and lacks a portion of them. The table records under 200,000 clones, roughly 80% of them present only once. Germline-derived CDR1 and CDR2 are SNHLY and FYNNEI. Deletions cut 7 bases from V and 7 bases from J, with 17 bases between. This CDR3 has 15 residues. Sequenced input: PBMCs. The gene calls are TRBV2 and TRBJ1-6, with no clear D. This TCR was recovered from a human donor in good health. In DNA form, the CDR3 reads TGTGCCAGCAAACTCAGCAGCTCCAGGAATTCACCCCTCCACTTT. It translates to CASKLSSSRNSPLHF.